This T cell receptor beta chain came from a study of T cells in Graves' hyperthyroidism and ophthalmopathy. Study observations and caveats: Through a model of 13 V-J features, ophthalmopathy was separated from stable hyperthyroidism.

At least ten counts were recorded for this clonotype. What it binds is unknown. Template material for amplifying TCR beta CDR3 regions consisted of RNA transcripts. In the first-round RT-PCR of the TCR CDR3, the HTBI primer set was used. One entry per CDR3 protein, called by TCRdb with MiXCR from the multiplex PCR reads. The table includes roughly 700,000 distinct CDR3 sequences, around 13% detected once. With 8 bases removed from V and 4 bases from J, the gap between germline ends came to 34 bases. The CDR3 length is 20 residues. The germline gives CDR1 MNHNS, CDR2 SASEGT. V usage is TRBV6-1 and J usage is TRBJ2-3; D could derive from TRBD1 or TRBD2 (5 bases each). Sequencing used blood. The receptor was isolated from a woman in her late teens or twenties with Graves' hyperthyroidism. The CDR3 DNA reads TGTGCCAGCGTCGGGCACGGGGCGGACATTACTAATCCAGGGCCAGATACGCAGTATTTT. As protein: CASVGHGADITNPGPDTQYF.